This T cell receptor (beta chain) is from a study of T cell responses to AZD1222 COVID-19 vaccine. Broader study findings: Unmutated variant regions are reportedly targeted by nearly half of spike-specific TCRs.

TCRdb keeps only in-frame clones here, not all; method: immunoSEQ multiplex PCR. The sample carries about 110,000 clones, 80% to 85% recorded once. Germline CDR1 and CDR2: MDHEN and SYDVKM. This CDR3 contains 13 residues. V lost 6 bases and J lost 2; bases outside the gene matches: 2. Of note for this clone: The antigen remains unidentified.

The TCR comes from an adult in good health. V gene TRBV28 combines with J gene TRBJ2-7, with TRBD1 identical over 9 bases. This material consisted of peripheral blood, taken on day 0 of AZD1222 vaccination. CDR3 residues: CASRGDRAYEQYF. CDR3 sequence (DNA): TGTGCCAGCAGAGGGGACAGGGCCTACGAGCAGTACTTC.